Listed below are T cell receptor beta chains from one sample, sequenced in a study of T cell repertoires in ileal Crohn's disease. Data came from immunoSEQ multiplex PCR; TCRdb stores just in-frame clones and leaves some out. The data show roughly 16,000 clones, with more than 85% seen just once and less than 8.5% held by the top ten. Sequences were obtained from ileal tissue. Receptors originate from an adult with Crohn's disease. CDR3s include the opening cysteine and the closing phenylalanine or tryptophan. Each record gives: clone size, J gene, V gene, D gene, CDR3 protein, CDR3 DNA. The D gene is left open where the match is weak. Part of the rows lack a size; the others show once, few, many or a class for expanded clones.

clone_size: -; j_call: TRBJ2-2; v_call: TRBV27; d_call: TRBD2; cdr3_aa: CASSLSDPAGTNTGELFF; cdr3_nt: TGTGCCAGCAGTTTATCGGACCCAGCGGGGACGAACACCGGGGAGCTGTTTTTT
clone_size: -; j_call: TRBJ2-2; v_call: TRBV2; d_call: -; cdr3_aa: CASSGQLGGELFF; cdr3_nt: TGTGCCAGCAGTGGTCAGCTAGGCGGGGAGCTGTTTTTT
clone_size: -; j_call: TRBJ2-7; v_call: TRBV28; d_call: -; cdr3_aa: CASADPGHYEQYF; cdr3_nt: TGTGCCAGCGCCGACCCCGGTCACTACGAGCAGTACTTC
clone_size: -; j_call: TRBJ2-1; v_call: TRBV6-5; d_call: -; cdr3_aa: CASSYLSTDLNEQFF; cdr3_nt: TGTGCCAGCAGTTACTTGTCGACTGACCTCAATGAGCAGTTCTTC
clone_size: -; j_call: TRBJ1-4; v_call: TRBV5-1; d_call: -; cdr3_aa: CASSLGGRRDEKLFF; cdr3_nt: TGCGCCAGCAGCTTGGGAGGGCGAAGGGATGAAAAACTGTTTTTT
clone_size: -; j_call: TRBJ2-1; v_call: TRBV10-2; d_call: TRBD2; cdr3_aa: CASSDGLADYNEQFF; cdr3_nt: TGCGCCAGCAGCGATGGACTAGCGGACTACAATGAGCAGTTCTTC
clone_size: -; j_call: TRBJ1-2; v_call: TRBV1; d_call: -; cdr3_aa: CTSRSREVREGYTF; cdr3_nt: TGCACCAGCAGGTCCCGAGAGGTTAGAGAGGGCTACACCTTC
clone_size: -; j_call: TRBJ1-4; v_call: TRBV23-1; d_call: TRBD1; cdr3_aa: CASIGTGEEKLFF; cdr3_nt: TGCGCCAGCATTGGGACAGGTGAGGAAAAACTGTTTTTT
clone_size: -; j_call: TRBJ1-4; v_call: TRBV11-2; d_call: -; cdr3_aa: CASSPGPSNEKLFF; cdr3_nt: TGTGCCAGCAGCCCCGGACCGAGTAATGAAAAACTGTTTTTT
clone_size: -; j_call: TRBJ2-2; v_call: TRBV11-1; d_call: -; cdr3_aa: CASSPTLGVGTGELFF; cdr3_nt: TGTGCCAGCAGCCCAACCTTGGGGGTAGGCACCGGGGAGCTGTTTTTT
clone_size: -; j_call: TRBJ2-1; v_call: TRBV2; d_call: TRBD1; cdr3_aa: CASSEGTGIYNEQFF; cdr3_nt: TGTGCCAGCAGTGAAGGGACAGGGATCTACAATGAGCAGTTCTTC
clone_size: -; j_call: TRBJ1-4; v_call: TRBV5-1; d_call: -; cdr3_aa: CASREQGGKLFF; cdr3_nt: TGCGCCAGCAGAGAACAGGGAGGAAAACTGTTTTTT
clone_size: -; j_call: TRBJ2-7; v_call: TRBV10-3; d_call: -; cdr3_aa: CAISESVDLYEQYF; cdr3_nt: TGTGCCATCAGTGAGTCCGTAGACCTCTACGAGCAGTACTTC
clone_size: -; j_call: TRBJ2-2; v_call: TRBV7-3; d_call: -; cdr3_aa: CASSPAGTGELFF; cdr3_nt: TGTGCCAGCAGCCCCGCGGGCACCGGGGAGCTGTTTTTT
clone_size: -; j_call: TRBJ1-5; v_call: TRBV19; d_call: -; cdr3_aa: CAANREIGQPQHF; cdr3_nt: TGTGCCGCCAACAGGGAAATCGGTCAGCCCCAGCATTTT
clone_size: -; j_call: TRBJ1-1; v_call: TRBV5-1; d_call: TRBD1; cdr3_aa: CASSLVQGDTEAFF; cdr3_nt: TGCGCCAGCAGCTTGGTACAGGGGGATACTGAAGCTTTCTTT
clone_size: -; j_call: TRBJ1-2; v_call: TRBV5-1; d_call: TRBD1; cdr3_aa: CASSFAPSGQGASYTF; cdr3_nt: TGCGCCAGCAGCTTCGCCCCATCGGGACAGGGCGCCAGCTACACCTTC
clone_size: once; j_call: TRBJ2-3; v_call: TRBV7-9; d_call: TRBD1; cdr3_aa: CASSLGLRGQGQSTQYF; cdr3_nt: TGTGCCAGCAGCTTAGGTTTGAGGGGACAGGGTCAGTCAACGCAGTATTTT
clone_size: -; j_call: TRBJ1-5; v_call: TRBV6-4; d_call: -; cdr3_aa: CASSENPIASNQPQHF; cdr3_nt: TGTGCCAGCAGTGAAAACCCCATCGCAAGCAATCAGCCCCAGCATTTT
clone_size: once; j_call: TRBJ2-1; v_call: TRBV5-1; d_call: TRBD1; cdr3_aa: CASSPGQGANNEQFF; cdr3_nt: TGCGCCAGCAGCCCGGGACAGGGGGCCAACAATGAGCAGTTCTTC
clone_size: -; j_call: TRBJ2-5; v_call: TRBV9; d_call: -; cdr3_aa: CASSVLGGLQVGETQYF; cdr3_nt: TGTGCCAGCAGCGTTCTCGGGGGACTTCAGGTGGGGGAGACCCAGTACTTC